Listed here are 23 T cell receptor beta chains from one sample, sequenced in a study of T cells in Graves' hyperthyroidism and ophthalmopathy. Using RNA transcripts as the source, TCR beta CDR3 regions were amplified. A first-round RT-PCR of the TCR CDR3 used the HTBI primer set. One entry per CDR3 protein, called by TCRdb with MiXCR from the multiplex PCR reads. The sample consists of some 440,000 distinct CDR3 sequences, 15% to 19% of them appearing once. The specimen sequenced was blood. All receptors come from a woman aged 18-29 years with Graves' hyperthyroidism.

This clonotype was seen repeatedly, ten times or more. V gene TRBV7-3 combines with J gene TRBJ2-1; no clear D gene. The V gene's germline CDR1 is SGHTA and CDR2 FQGTGA. Trimming left V 3 bases short and J 7 bases short, with 10 bases between. This CDR3 has 13 residues. The CDR3 nucleotides are TGTGCCAGCAGCTTCACCACTGGGAATGAGCAGTTCTTC. Translation: CASSFTTGNEQFF.

The J gene is TRBJ1-2, the V gene TRBV4-1; 12 positions agree with TRBD1. V shed 4 bases and J 8 bases; nucleotides not matched to a gene: 11. CDR3 length equals 16 residues. Germline CDR1 reads MGHRA; CDR2 reads YSYEKL. The CDR3 sequence: CASSPRPGQGAGGYTF. The DNA for the CDR3 is TGCGCCAGCAGCCCACGACCGGGACAGGGGGCCGGGGGCTACACCTTC.

The chain carries TRBV20-1 and TRBJ2-5, with D unclear. The CDR3 has 15 amino acids. Per germline, CDR1 DFQATT and CDR2 SNEGSKA (reference sequence). Trimming removed 0 bases from V and 2 bases from J, with 13 bases in between. The CDR3 reads CSARELTRLQETQYF. CDR3 DNA sequence: TGCAGTGCTAGAGAGCTGACCCGACTGCAAGAGACCCAGTACTTC.

At least ten counts were recorded for this clonotype. The chain carries TRBV12-3 or TRBV12-4 and TRBJ1-2, with D tentatively TRBD1 (5 bases). The length of the CDR3 is 14 residues. Trimming removed 6 bases at V and 7 bases at J, with 18 bases between. CDR3 DNA sequence: TGTGCCAGCAGCACGGGGGGGGGGAGCTTTGGCTACACCTTC. It specifies CASSTGGGSFGYTF.

The chain joins TRBV5-4 to TRBJ1-4; D is possibly TRBD1 (6 bases). Looked up from germline, CDR1 is SGHNT and CDR2 is YYREEE (reference sequence). V lost 1 base to trimming and J lost 6 bases, with 10 bases between them. There are 14 residues in the CDR3. CDR3 loop: CASSLKQGDEKLFF. The CDR3 coding sequence is TGTGCCAGCAGCTTGAAACAGGGAGATGAAAAACTGTTTTTT.

This clonotype was detected ten times or more. J is TRBJ1-1 and V is TRBV7-9; TRBD1 agrees at 12 bases. CDR1 and CDR2 from the germline V gene are SEHNR and FQNEAQ (reference sequence). The CDR3 covers 15 residues. Unmatched junction bases numbered 8, after V lost 6 bases and J lost 6 bases. CDR3 bases: TGTGCCAGCAGGGGACCGGGACAGGGGGCCTCTGAAGCTTTCTTT. Its translation is CASRGPGQGASEAFF. Variable domain in full (rest from reference TRBV7-9 and TRBJ1-1): DTGVSQNPRHKITKRGQNVTFRCDPISEHNRLYWYRQTLGQGPEFLTYFQNEAQLEKSRLLSDRFSAERPKGSFSTLEIQRTEQGDSAMYLCASRGPGQGASEAFFGQGTRLTVV.

J is TRBJ2-5 and V is TRBV28; D not resolved. The CDR3 has 13 residues. V was pared by 3 bases and J by 4 bases, with 9 bases between. CDR1 is MDHEN and CDR2 is SYDVKM in the germline V gene. For the CDR3, the DNA is TGTGCCAGCAGTTTGCTGTCACGAGAGACCCAGTACTTC. Protein: CASSLLSRETQYF.

This clonotype was recorded at least ten times. The chain carries TRBV7-8 and TRBJ1-6, with 10 nucleotides matching TRBD1. The germline CDR1 and CDR2 sequences are SGHVS and FQNEAQ. There are 15 residues in the CDR3. J gave up 10 bases and V 3 bases, and 6 bases lay outside the gene matches. As DNA, the CDR3 is TGTGCCAGCAGCTTCGGGACAGGGGTCGGATCACCCCTCCACTTT. This gives the protein CASSFGTGVGSPLHF.

V usage is TRBV7-9 and J usage is TRBJ2-4, with D uncertain. V was pared by 5 bases and J by 0 bases, with 8 bases between. The germline V gene has CDR1 SEHNR and CDR2 FQNEAQ (reference sequence). CDR3 length: 14 amino acids. CDR3 in DNA: TGTGCCAGCAGCCCGGAGCTAGCCAAAAACATTCAGTACTTC. Protein: CASSPELAKNIQYF.

Only a few counts were recorded for this clonotype. The chain links TRBV30 to TRBJ2-5; TRBD1 matches at 8 bases. V shed 4 bases and J 13 bases; nucleotides not matched to a gene: 11. Germline V CDR1 and CDR2: GTSNPN, SVGIG (reference sequence). The CDR3 covers 12 residues. The CDR3 region is CAWMGQENSPYF. The CDR3, as DNA: TGTGCCTGGATGGGACAGGAGAATTCCCCGTACTTC.

This clonotype was seen ten or more times. The V gene is TRBV6-1, the J gene TRBJ2-7; 10 bases match TRBD2. This CDR3 region has 14 residues. Trimming at V came to 6 bases and at J to 3 bases, leaving 5 bases not matched to a gene. CDR1 is MNHNS, CDR2 SASEGT, per germline. The CDR3 nucleotides read TGTGCCAGCAGCCTAGCGGGAGAATTCTACGAGCAGTACTTC. Protein sequence: CASSLAGEFYEQYF.

This clonotype was recorded many times. This chain links TRBV3-1 with TRBJ1-5, with D maybe TRBD1 (6 bases). Germline CDR1 reads LGHDT; CDR2 reads YNNKEL (reference sequence). Trimming stripped 1 base from V and 0 bases from J, with 7 bases between. CDR3 length: 15 amino acids. The CDR3 region has the DNA TGTGCCAGCAGCCAAGCGGGACATAGCAATCAGCCCCAGCATTTT. Translating it yields CASSQAGHSNQPQHF.

This clonotype has more than one count but fewer than ten. This chain joins TRBV7-2 and TRBJ1-6, with 7 bases identical to TRBD1. Germline lookup yields CDR1 SGHTA and CDR2 FQGNSA. Trimming cost V 5 bases and J 10 bases; bases outside gene matches: 8. There are 14 residues in the CDR3. The CDR3 nucleotides are TGTGCCAGCAGCGTCCGGGACAGAAGCTCACCCCTCCACTTT. It encodes CASSVRDRSSPLHF.

The table lists this clonotype with many counts. This chain connects TRBV20-1 to TRBJ1-1; 7 bases align to TRBD1. With 2 bases clipped from V and 5 bases from J, the junction kept 11 bases outside the gene matches. CDR1 and CDR2 from the germline V gene are DFQATT and SNEGSKA (reference sequence). This CDR3 region has 15 residues. CDR3 loop: CSARPTRTGHTEAFF. The CDR3 DNA reads as TGCAGTGCTAGACCTACCAGGACAGGTCATACTGAAGCTTTCTTT.

This clonotype was detected ten times or more. The chain uses TRBV12-5 and TRBJ2-3; D is undetermined. Germline CDR1 and CDR2: LGHNT and FRNRAP. This CDR3 is 12 amino acids long. V gave up 3 bases and J gave up 2 bases, with 3 bases separating them. The CDR3 DNA follows: TGTGCTAGTGGTTTCAACACAGATACGCAGTATTTT. Translating it yields CASGFNTDTQYF.

The chain joins TRBV12-3 or TRBV12-4 to TRBJ2-3; D remains unclear. This CDR3 has 13 amino acids. Trimming took off 6 bases at V and 6 bases at J, with 13 bases between the two ends. The CDR3 region is CASSLNLGDTQYF. CDR3 in DNA: TGTGCCAGCAGCCTTAATCTTGGGGATACGCAGTATTTT.

The chain has TRBV28 and TRBJ1-5, with 11 bases aligning to TRBD1. Germline V gene data show CDR1 as MDHEN and CDR2 as SYDVKM. This CDR3 has 15 residues. J was trimmed by 7 bases and V by 5 bases; bases with no gene match: 7. CDR3 protein: CASSAGQGAWQPQHF. The CDR3 DNA reads TGTGCCAGCAGTGCAGGACAGGGGGCCTGGCAGCCCCAGCATTTT.

Points on this clonotype: A much larger clone differs by one base, so this may be a read error. This rearrangement joins TRBV11-2 to TRBJ2-7; the match to TRBD1 covers 10 bases. Losses at the gene ends were 6 bases for V and 4 bases for J; bases not matched to a gene: 6. Germline CDR1 reads SGHAT; CDR2 reads FQNNGV. The CDR3 contains 14 residues. CDR3 DNA: TGTGCCAGCAGGCGACAGGGGGCAAGGTACGAGCAGTACTTC. Protein sequence: CASRRQGARYEQYF.

In this sample, this clonotype turned up a few times. V gene TRBV12-3 or TRBV12-4 combines with J gene TRBJ2-5, with D perhaps matching TRBD1 (6 bases). This CDR3 has 15 amino acids. Trimming took off 3 bases at V and 1 base at J, with 12 bases between the two ends. For the CDR3, the DNA is TGTGCCAGCAGTTTGGCAGGGGCCTTCCAAGAGACCCAGTACTTC. The encoded protein is CASSLAGAFQETQYF.

This clonotype was seen many times. The chain recombines TRBV5-5 with TRBJ2-1; 9 nucleotides match TRBD1. The CDR3 runs 15 residues. Per germline, CDR1 SGHKS and CDR2 YYEKEE (reference sequence). V lost 3 bases to trimming and J lost 8 bases; unmatched junction nucleotides: 9. In DNA, the CDR3 is TGTGCCAGCAGCTGGGGGACAGGGTATCCGGATGAGCAGTTCTTC. The encoded protein is CASSWGTGYPDEQFF.

In this sample, this clonotype turned up many times. The rearrangement links TRBV7-2 to TRBJ2-3; the match to TRBD1 covers 8 bases. V was clipped by 7 bases and J by 5 bases; unmatched bases: 5. Germline CDR1 is SGHTA and CDR2 is FQGNSA. The CDR3 runs 13 residues. CDR3 sequence reads: CASNRGVEDTQYF. CDR3 sequence (DNA): TGTGCCAGCAACAGGGGGGTCGAAGATACGCAGTATTTT.

This clonotype has at least ten counts. The J gene is TRBJ2-5, the V gene TRBV20-1; 7 bases line up with TRBD1. This CDR3 has 12 residues. Trimming took 3 bases from V and 4 from J; bases not matched to a gene: 2. Germline V lookup: CDR1 DFQATT, CDR2 SNEGSKA (reference sequence). The CDR3: CSASPGGETQYF. CDR3 in DNA: TGCAGTGCTAGCCCAGGGGGAGAGACCCAGTACTTC.

This clonotype was counted at least ten times. This rearrangement joins TRBV27 to TRBJ2-7; 9 nucleotides match TRBD2. The CDR3 consists of 18 residues. Germline V gene lookup returns CDR1 MNHEY and CDR2 SMNVEV (reference sequence). Trimming removed 5 bases from V and 1 base from J; junction bases left unmatched: 15. CDR3 sequence reads: CASSPGPGDSGGSYEQYF. The CDR3 nucleotides read TGTGCCAGCAGTCCCGGGCCCGGGGATAGCGGGGGATCCTACGAGCAGTACTTC.